This entry lists 21 T cell receptor beta chains sequenced from one sample in a study of T-cell reconstitution after alpha-beta-depleted transplantation in children. It was with unique molecular identifiers that the TCRbeta library was prepared. TCRdb reanalysed the PCR reads using MiXCR and keeps one entry per CDR3 protein. This table has approximately 300,000 distinct CDR3 sequences, around 9.1% appearing once. Here the sequenced sample was PBMCs, taken before TCRalphabeta/CD19-depleted stem cell transplant. The receptors come from a boy under two years old with acute myeloid leukemia, due to receive a stem cell transplant.

This clonotype has a count of ten or more. The V and J genes are TRBV5-1 and TRBJ2-1; D may be TRBD1 or TRBD2 (5 bases each). This CDR3 is 13 amino acids long. CDR1 and CDR2 from the germline V gene are SGHRS and YFSETQ. Trimming took off 0 bases at V and 9 bases at J, with 10 bases between the two ends. The CDR3 DNA sequence: TGCGCCAGCAGCTTGGCCTCGGGGCGTGAGCAGTTCTTC. Its translation: CASSLASGREQFF.

In this sample, this clonotype turned up many times. The V call is TRBV20-1, the J call TRBJ2-1; D remains unclear. Germline-derived CDR1 and CDR2 are DFQATT and SNEGSKA (reference sequence). V was pared by 3 bases and J by 8 bases, with 11 bases between. The CDR3 totals 12 residues. CDR3 bases: TGCAGTGCTAGTTTGAGTTGGGATGAGCAGTTCTTC. This encodes CSASLSWDEQFF.

In its sample, this clonotype was seen many times. The J gene is TRBJ1-5, the V gene TRBV12-3 or TRBV12-4; 10 nucleotides agree with TRBD1. The V and J ends lost 3 bases and 3 bases, in that order; junction bases with no gene match: 2. The CDR3 has 15 amino acids. CDR3 DNA: TGTGCCAGCAGTTTCGACAGGGGGCCCAATCAGCCCCAGCATTTT. This translates into CASSFDRGPNQPQHF.

V and J are TRBV7-9 and TRBJ2-1, with D possibly being TRBD2 (5 bases). The CDR3 contains 16 residues. Germline assignment: CDR1 SEHNR and CDR2 FQNEAQ (reference sequence). Trimming pared 5 bases from V and 6 bases from J, leaving 20 bases between. The CDR3 sequence: CASSLGSREWGNEQFF. CDR3 sequence (DNA): TGTGCCAGCAGCCTAGGGTCGAGGGAATGGGGCAATGAGCAGTTCTTC.

This clonotype was found many times. The gene calls are TRBV24-1 and TRBJ1-2; 9 nucleotides match TRBD1. CDR1 KGHDR and CDR2 SFDVKD come from the germline V gene. Germline trimming cut 5 bases from V and 8 bases from J; bases unmatched to any gene: 5. The CDR3 has 13 amino acids. The CDR3 is CATSAWDRDGYTF. As DNA, the CDR3 is TGTGCCACCAGTGCCTGGGACAGGGACGGCTACACCTTC.

This clonotype was seen at least ten times. The chain combines TRBV30 with TRBJ2-6, with 9 nucleotides matching TRBD1. Germline assignment: CDR1 GTSNPN and CDR2 SVGIG (reference sequence). V trimming: 4 bases; J trimming: 4 bases; junction bases outside the gene matches: 8. The CDR3 covers 16 residues. The DNA of the CDR3 is TGTGCCTGGAACCGGGACAGGGTAGCGGGGGCCAACGTCCTGACTTTC. Translation gives CAWNRDRVAGANVLTF.

V gene TRBV12-3 or TRBV12-4 combines with J gene TRBJ2-2; D is perhaps TRBD1 (5 bases). CDR3 length: 14 amino acids. V was clipped by 3 bases and J by 7 bases, with 12 bases between them. CDR3 residues: CASSFGRVVGELFF. The CDR3 DNA follows: TGTGCCAGCAGTTTCGGCAGGGTGGTCGGGGAGCTGTTTTTT.

The chain is built from TRBV3-1 and TRBJ2-1; 12 bases are shared with TRBD2. The CDR3 length is 15 residues. Germline loops: CDR1 LGHDT, CDR2 YNNKEL (reference sequence). V was pared by 1 base and J by 7 bases, with 2 bases of the junction left unmatched. CDR3 protein: CASSQGLAGENEQFF. In nucleotides, the CDR3 is TGTGCCAGCAGCCAAGGACTAGCGGGAGAGAATGAGCAGTTCTTC.

This clonotype was seen only a few times. The V and J genes are TRBV12-3 or TRBV12-4 and TRBJ2-7; D call uncertain. Trimming took 1 base from V and 2 from J, leaving 6 bases between them. The CDR3 is 13 residues long. The chain's CDR3 is CASSLVLTYEQYF. The CDR3 DNA follows: TGTGCCAGCAGTTTAGTACTGACCTACGAGCAGTACTTC.

The chain couples TRBV5-1 to TRBJ2-5; 11 nucleotides match TRBD2. There are 14 residues in the CDR3. Germline V gives CDR1 SGHRS, CDR2 YFSETQ. V lost 4 bases, J lost 9 bases, and 8 bases stayed unmatched. CDR3 in amino acids: CASSPGTSGDPQYF. The CDR3 coding sequence is TGCGCCAGCAGCCCCGGGACTAGCGGCGATCCCCAGTACTTC.

This clonotype was seen ten or more times. V is TRBV6-6 and J is TRBJ1-2; D gene ambiguous. From germline, CDR1 is MNHNY and CDR2 SVGAGI (reference sequence). Trimming left V 6 bases short and J 6 bases short, with 14 bases between. This CDR3 spans 13 amino acids. The CDR3 here is CASRMDDWDGYTF. The DNA for the CDR3 is TGTGCCAGCAGGATGGACGATTGGGATGGCTACACCTTC.

Ten or more counts support this clonotype. The V call is TRBV7-2, the J call TRBJ2-5, with 13 bases lining up with TRBD2. V shed 4 bases, J shed 0 bases, and the junction held 8 bases outside the gene matches. The CDR3 covers 18 residues. Per the germline V gene, CDR1 is SGHTA and CDR2 is FQGNSA. The CDR3 DNA reads as TGTGCCAGCAGCTCCGCGACTAGCGGGGGGACTTACCAAGAGACCCAGTACTTC. The encoded protein is CASSSATSGGTYQETQYF.

This clonotype was seen at least ten times. The gene calls are TRBV12-3 or TRBV12-4 and TRBJ2-6, with 10 bases lining up with TRBD1. The trim removed 7 bases at V and 2 bases at J, leaving 5 bases unmatched. This CDR3 is 16 amino acids long. CDR3 nucleotides: TGTGCCAGCACCAGGGACAGGGGTCCTGGGGCCAACGTCCTGACTTTC. It translates to CASTRDRGPGANVLTF.

This clonotype came up many times. Germline is not matched at one junction end, which may reflect a read error. The rearrangement joins TRBV5-6 to TRBJ2-2; either TRBD1 or TRBD2 may fit D (5 bases each). Germline-derived CDR1 and CDR2 are SGHDT and YYEEEE. The CDR3 length is 13 residues. The CDR3 sequence is CASNLGVTGELFF. CDR3 DNA: TGTGCCAGCAACTTGGGGGTCACCGGGGAGCTGTTTTTT.

The table lists this clonotype with a few counts. CDR3 coding DNA: TGTGCCAGCTCACTTACAGGGGCTCCAGATACGCAGTATTTT. This gives the protein CASSLTGAPDTQYF. The V call is TRBV18, the J call TRBJ2-3, with 7 bases identical to TRBD1. With V trimmed by 4 bases and J by 4 bases, 5 bases remained unmatched. The CDR3 totals 14 residues. CDR1 is KGHSH, CDR2 LQKENI, per germline.

The chain couples TRBV11-2 to TRBJ1-1; D is unresolved. V gave up 1 base and J gave up 8 bases, with 14 bases separating them. Germline lookup yields CDR1 SGHAT and CDR2 FQNNGV. This CDR3 spans 14 amino acids. Here the CDR3 reads CASSLVRQPTEAFF. CDR3 DNA: TGTGCCAGCAGCTTAGTTCGTCAACCCACGGAAGCTTTCTTT.

Ten or more counts support this clonotype. V gene TRBV29-1 combines with J gene TRBJ2-4, with D perhaps matching TRBD2 (5 bases). V lost 1 base to trimming and J lost 2 bases, with 9 bases between them. Germline V lookup: CDR1 SQVTM, CDR2 ANQGSEA. This CDR3 region has 14 residues. In nucleotides, the CDR3 is TGCAGCGTTGAAGGGCCGACTACCAAAAACATTCAGTACTTC. Translated: CSVEGPTTKNIQYF. Combining the CDR3 with reference TRBV29-1 and TRBJ2-4 gives the whole variable domain SAVISQKPSRDICQRGTSLTIQCQVDSQVTMMFWYRQQPGQSLTLIATANQGSEATYESGFVIDKFPISRPNLTFSTLTVSNMSPEDSSIYLCSVEGPTTKNIQYFGAGTRLSVL.

This clonotype came up many times. The rearrangement joins TRBV27 to TRBJ2-1, with TRBD2 matching 11 bases. The germline gives CDR1 MNHEY, CDR2 SMNVEV (reference sequence). The CDR3 is made up of 17 amino acids. V lost 2 bases and J lost 6; bases outside the gene matches: 9. CDR3 region: CASSLTRLAGKGNEQFF. Written as DNA, the CDR3 is TGTGCCAGCAGTTTAACTCGACTAGCGGGAAAGGGCAATGAGCAGTTCTTC.

The sample holds many counts of this clonotype. This chain uses TRBV6-4 with TRBJ2-1; TRBD1 matches at 9 bases. CDR3 length: 16 residues. J gave up 1 base and V 0 bases, and 1 base lay outside the gene matches. CDR1 and CDR2 from the germline V gene are MRHNA and SNTAGT. The CDR3 DNA is TGTGCCAGCAGTGACTCCGGGACAGGGTCCTACAATGAGCAGTTCTTC. Its protein is CASSDSGTGSYNEQFF.

This clonotype has just a few counts. V usage is TRBV7-8 and J usage is TRBJ1-6, with a tentative D call TRBD1 (6 bases). CDR1 and CDR2 from the germline V gene are SGHVS and FQNEAQ. V gave up 6 bases and J gave up 0 bases, with 15 bases separating them. The CDR3 spans 17 residues. CDR3 protein: CASRHSQGSSYNSPLHF. Written as DNA, the CDR3 is TGTGCCAGCAGACATTCACAGGGAAGCTCCTATAATTCACCCCTCCACTTT.

The gene calls are TRBV10-3 and TRBJ1-5; maybe TRBD1 (5 bases). Trimming cost V 3 bases and J 2 bases, with 14 bases left between them. Germline lookup yields CDR1 ENHRY and CDR2 SYGVKD. The CDR3 length is 16 residues. CDR3 residues: CAISDGAPGGNQPQHF. CDR3 nucleotide sequence: TGTGCCATCAGTGACGGGGCCCCTGGCGGCAATCAGCCCCAGCATTTT.